This is a list of T cell receptor beta chains from one sample in a study of T cell responses to AZD1222 COVID-19 vaccine. Measured with immunoSEQ multiplex PCR; TCRdb has only the in-frame clones, and not every one. Here the sample spans 130,000 to 150,000 clones, approximately 90% being singletons. This sample comprised peripheral blood, obtained on day 0 of MenACWY control vaccination. The receptors were gathered from an adult in good health. Both conserved end residues are part of each CDR3. Each record gives: D gene, V gene, J gene, CDR3 DNA, CDR3 protein. D genes are given only for firm matches.

>.|TRBV6-1|TRBJ1-5
TGTGCCAGCAGTGAAGCGGGGCCCCATCAGCCCCAGCATTTT
CASSEAGPHQPQHF
>.|TRBV3-1/TRBV3-2|TRBJ1-2
TGTGCCAGCAGCCAAGGCTGGGCCCCTGGGGGCTACACCTTC
CASSQGWAPGGYTF
>TRBD1|TRBV5-4|TRBJ2-7
TGTGCCAGCAGACTAGAGACAGGGGCCAACCACGAGCAGTACTTC
CASRLETGANHEQYF
>.|TRBV9|TRBJ2-1
TGTGCCAGCAGCGGCGGCGCCGCGGATGAGCAGTTCTTC
CASSGGAADEQFF
>.|TRBV18|TRBJ1-3
TGTGCCAGCTCACCACCCGACCGGGCCTCTGGAAACACCATATATTTT
CASSPPDRASGNTIYF
>.|TRBV9|TRBJ1-1
TGTGCCAGCAGCGTAGATCCGACAGGAGGCACTGAAGCTTTCTTT
CASSVDPTGGTEAFF
>.|TRBV11-1|TRBJ2-1
TGTGCCAGCAGCTTAGGGACCTCGGGGGACAATGAGCAGTTCTTC
CASSLGTSGDNEQFF
>TRBD1|TRBV15|TRBJ2-3
TGTGCCACCAGCAACAGACGGACAGGGTCAGAGACAGATACGCAGTATTTT
CATSNRRTGSETDTQYF
>TRBD2|TRBV9|TRBJ2-1
TGTGCCAGCAGCGTAGTCGAACTAGCGGGGGCTGAGCAGTTCTTC
CASSVVELAGAEQFF
>TRBD1|TRBV7-8|TRBJ1-2
TGTGCCAGCAGCTTGTACAGGGGCTATGGCTACACCTTC
CASSLYRGYGYTF
>.|TRBV4-2|TRBJ2-5
TGTGCCAGCAGCCAAGATCTCAGGGGCGAGACCCAGTACTTC
CASSQDLRGETQYF
>.|TRBV28|TRBJ1-2
TGTGCCAGCAGTTTAGGGGGAATTGGCTATGGCTACACCTTC
CASSLGGIGYGYTF
>TRBD2|TRBV2|TRBJ2-1
TGTGCCAGCAGCCCAAAGCGGGAGAGCTCCTACAATGAGCAGTTCTTC
CASSPKRESSYNEQFF
>.|TRBV29-1|TRBJ1-1
TGCAGCGTTAGAATGGGATACACTGAAGCTTTCTTT
CSVRMGYTEAFF
>.|TRBV19|TRBJ2-7
TGTGCCAGTAGTATAGAGTTGCGGCCAACCGAGCAGTACTTC
CASSIELRPTEQYF
>.|TRBV11-2|TRBJ2-5
TGTGCCAGCAGCGCGACCGGGGCCCCCGAGACCCAGTACTTC
CASSATGAPETQYF